This T cell receptor (beta chain) is from a study of cytomegalovirus exposure and HLA in healthy donors. General study points: In a later analysis, a missense DCLRE1C variant was linked to TCR beta V- and J-gene trimming. Both high specificity and high sensitivity reportedly marked the classifier's diagnosis of cytomegalovirus status.

PCR primers comprised 60 Vbeta and 13 Jbeta primers. TCRdb keeps only in-frame clones here, not all; method: immunoSEQ multiplex PCR. Altogether more than 85,000 clones are present, roughly three quarters being singletons, with the ten largest covering 9.6%. Only a few counts were recorded for this clone. What it binds is unknown. The germline V gene encodes CDR1 DFQATT and CDR2 SNEGSKA (reference sequence). The CDR3 is 9 residues long. Trimming left V 5 bases short and J 8 bases short, with 6 bases between. J is TRBJ1-2 and V is TRBV20-1; D is ambiguous. Sequencing input: PBMCs. This clonotype was sampled from a male donor in good health and CMV-seropositive. The CDR3 sequence is CSAEEGYTF. DNA of the CDR3: TGCAGTGCTGAGGAGGGCTACACCTTC.